This is a list of T cell receptor beta chains from one sample in a study of cytomegalovirus exposure and HLA in healthy donors. Profiled with immunoSEQ multiplex PCR; TCRdb holds only in-frame clones, not every one. The sample yields roughly 120,000 clones, around four fifths seen once. Sequences were obtained from PBMCs. These receptors all come from a woman aged 50 to 60 in good health and CMV-seropositive. The CDR3 runs from the conserved cysteine through the conserved F or W. D genes are given only for firm matches. Rows give clone size only sometimes, using once, few, many, or a class for an expanded clone.

J,size,D,V,CDR3,DNA
TRBJ2-3,NA,NA,TRBV9,CASSVGAPTDTQYF,TGTGCCAGCAGCGTAGGAGCACCCACAGATACGCAGTATTTT
TRBJ2-5,NA,NA,TRBV5-4,CASSRDSQETQYF,TGTGCCAGCAGTCGGGACTCACAAGAGACCCAGTACTTC
TRBJ1-2,NA,TRBD1,TRBV6-1,CASSPGQAYYGYTF,TGTGCCAGCAGTCCCGGACAGGCTTACTATGGCTACACCTTC
TRBJ1-5,NA,TRBD1,TRBV7-2,CASSFGQASNQPQHF,TGTGCCAGCAGCTTCGGACAGGCGAGCAATCAGCCCCAGCATTTT
TRBJ2-3,once,TRBD2,TRBV5-1,CASSLAAGGEVDTQYF,TGCGCCAGCAGCTTGGCAGCGGGAGGGGAGGTAGATACGCAGTATTTT
TRBJ2-1,NA,NA,TRBV11-1,CASSLWGGPHNEQFF,TGTGCCAGCAGCTTATGGGGGGGGCCCCACAATGAGCAGTTCTTC
TRBJ2-5,few,TRBD1,TRBV6-1,CASSIDRVRETQYF,TGTGCCAGCAGTATAGACAGGGTTAGGGAGACCCAGTACTTC
TRBJ2-5,few,NA,TRBV30,CAWRPGGYQETQYF,TGTGCCTGGAGGCCCGGAGGTTACCAAGAGACCCAGTACTTC
TRBJ2-5,NA,TRBD1,TRBV7-7,CASSLGDRTQETQYF,TGTGCCAGCAGCTTGGGGGACAGAACCCAAGAGACCCAGTACTTC
TRBJ1-2,NA,NA,TRBV29-1,CSVDGVGAGGYTF,TGCAGCGTTGATGGAGTGGGTGCGGGTGGCTACACCTTC
TRBJ2-1,NA,TRBD1,TRBV27,CASSFGDSRFYNEQFF,TGTGCCAGCAGCTTTGGGGACAGCCGATTCTACAATGAGCAGTTCTTC
TRBJ2-3,NA,TRBD2,TRBV5-4,CASSPLAGGRTDTQYF,TGTGCCAGCAGCCCCCTAGCGGGGGGGAGGACAGATACGCAGTATTTT
TRBJ2-5,NA,NA,TRBV14,CASSQVQETQYF,TGTGCCAGCAGCCAAGTGCAGGAGACCCAGTACTTC
TRBJ2-3,NA,NA,TRBV7-2,CASSPSVGTDTQYF,TGTGCCAGCTCCCCTAGCGTTGGCACAGATACGCAGTATTTT
TRBJ2-6,NA,NA,TRBV2,CASSRPGAGANGLTF,TGTGCCAGCAGCAGGCCAGGGGCCGGGGCCAACGGCCTGACTTTC
TRBJ1-2,few,TRBD1,TRBV6-1,CASRDRGRISYGYTF,TGTGCGAGCCGGGACAGGGGGCGAATAAGCTATGGCTACACCTTC
TRBJ1-6,NA,TRBD1,TRBV5-4,CASSRWGQGISNSPLHF,TGTGCCAGCAGCAGATGGGGACAGGGCATTTCTAATTCACCCCTCCACTTT
TRBJ2-2,NA,TRBD2,TRBV7-3,CASTLTGLAGEGELFF,TGTGCCAGCACCCTCACCGGACTAGCGGGAGAGGGGGAGCTGTTTTTT
TRBJ2-5,NA,NA,TRBV7-2,CASSGAGAQQETQYF,TGTGCCAGCAGCGGGGCGGGGGCCCAGCAAGAGACCCAGTACTTC
TRBJ2-1,NA,TRBD1,TRBV5-4,CASSTRDREIIEQFF,TGTGCCAGCAGCACGAGGGACAGGGAGATCATTGAGCAGTTCTTC
TRBJ2-5,few,NA,TRBV9,CASSVERGGLETQYF,TGTGCCAGCAGCGTAGAAAGGGGGGGGTTGGAGACCCAGTACTTC
TRBJ1-4,once,NA,TRBV2,CASSRTAFNEKLFF,TGTGCCAGCTCCAGGACAGCATTTAATGAAAAACTGTTTTTT
TRBJ1-6,NA,TRBD1,TRBV6-6,CASRRDRVSYNSPLHF,TGTGCCAGTAGACGGGACAGGGTGTCCTATAATTCACCCCTCCACTTT
TRBJ2-5,once,TRBD2,TRBV11-2,CASSFGGIETQYF,TGTGCCAGCAGCTTCGGGGGGATTGAGACCCAGTACTTC
TRBJ2-7,NA,TRBD1,TRBV27,CASSVPTGQHF,TGTGCCAGCAGTGTACCGACGGGACAGCACTTC
TRBJ2-5,NA,TRBD2,TRBV7-2,CASSLVSSGTRRETQYF,TGTGCCAGCAGCTTAGTGTCTAGCGGGACGCGGAGGGAGACCCAGTACTTC
TRBJ2-1,NA,TRBD2,TRBV6-5,CASSSGTSGRNEQFF,TGTGCCAGCAGTTCCGGGACTAGCGGCAGGAATGAGCAGTTCTTC
TRBJ2-5,NA,NA,TRBV6-5,CASSPPNADQETQYF,TGTGCCAGCAGTCCCCCGAATGCGGACCAAGAGACCCAGTACTTC
TRBJ1-3,NA,NA,TRBV6-5,CASSRGIGNTIYF,TGTGCCAGCAGTAGAGGTATAGGAAACACCATATATTTT
TRBJ2-7,NA,TRBD1,TRBV27,CASSLGQGAFYEQYF,TGTGCCAGCAGTTTAGGGCAGGGGGCCTTCTACGAGCAGTACTTC
TRBJ2-7,NA,NA,TRBV5-5,CASSLTSSEQYF,TGTGCCAGCAGCCTTACTAGCTCCGAGCAGTACTTC
TRBJ1-5,NA,NA,TRBV14,CASSSGDQPQHF,TGTGCCAGCAGTTCAGGGGATCAGCCCCAGCATTTT
TRBJ2-3,NA,NA,TRBV7-2,CASSLTGYTDTQYF,TGTGCCAGCAGCTTGACGGGGTACACAGATACGCAGTATTTT
TRBJ2-1,NA,NA,TRBV9,CASSVEGGEQFF,TGTGCCAGCAGCGTAGAAGGGGGTGAGCAGTTCTTC
TRBJ2-7,NA,NA,TRBV29-1,CSVEEISGEQYF,TGCAGCGTTGAAGAAATAAGCGGCGAGCAGTACTTC
TRBJ2-3,NA,NA,TRBV10-3,CAISESTLAIDTQYF,TGTGCCATCAGTGAGTCGACGCTAGCTATAGATACGCAGTATTTT
TRBJ2-4,once,TRBD1,TRBV2,CASGDRDKNIQYF,TGTGCCAGCGGGGACAGGGACAAAAACATTCAGTACTTC
TRBJ2-7,few,NA,TRBV5-6,CASSYTVTGNEQYF,TGTGCCAGCAGCTATACCGTGACAGGTAACGAGCAGTACTTC
TRBJ1-2,NA,TRBD1,TRBV5-6,CASRRQGNYGYTF,TGTGCCAGCAGGCGACAGGGGAACTATGGCTACACCTTC
TRBJ2-7,once,NA,TRBV5-1,CASSLLLSSYEQYF,TGCGCCAGCAGCCTGTTGCTTAGCTCCTACGAGCAGTACTTC